This paragraph reports one TCR beta chain. Its antigen is unknown. The CDR3 runs 13 residues. V dropped 4 bases and J dropped 1 base, with 8 bases sitting between them. Germline values: CDR1 SQVTM, CDR2 ANQGSEA. Around 97 million PBMCs supplied genomic DNA for unsorted samples. The data belong to a study of shared clonotypes between healthy human individuals. About the research overall: Donor composition was a couple of women and a few men, aged 18 to 49. Study-wide results and limits: Genetic and exposure-history diversity was limited by the few donors. Blood was the sole source, and tissue repertoires probably differ.

Clones were sequenced by immunoSEQ multiplex PCR, and TCRdb holds only the in-frame ones, with some missing. Among around 500,000 clones listed, 60% to 85% were seen once. This receptor was identified in a woman aged 40 to 50 in good health. Some clones in this sample may be carry-over from other donors' samples. The sample consisted of PBMCs. The rearrangement joins TRBV29-1 to TRBJ1-5; no definite D call. CDR3 loop: CSVGGGSNQPQHF. CDR3 DNA sequence: TGCAGCGTTGGGGGAGGGAGCAATCAGCCCCAGCATTTT. Drawing the rest from reference TRBV29-1 and TRBJ1-5, the complete variable domain is SAVISQKPSRDICQRGTSLTIQCQVDSQVTMMFWYRQQPGQSLTLIATANQGSEATYESGFVIDKFPISRPNLTFSTLTVSNMSPEDSSIYLCSVGGGSNQPQHFGDGTRLSIL.